This passage covers 15 T cell receptor beta chains from one sample sequenced in a study of T cells after yellow fever vaccination. TCRdb fed the 5' RACE reads into MiXCR, producing one record per CDR3 protein. Among approximately 340,000 distinct CDR3 sequences listed, roughly 8.7% were seen once. Here the sequenced sample was PBMCs, taken on the day of the first yellow fever vaccination. The source of these receptors is a man aged 18 to 30 who received the YFV17D yellow fever vaccine.

This clonotype was found a few times. This chain's CDR3 is CASSYRQGTGETQYF. CDR3 DNA: TGCGCCAGCAGCTACCGACAGGGGACTGGGGAGACCCAGTACTTC. J is TRBJ2-5 and V is TRBV5-1; 8 bases align to TRBD1. Germline CDR1 is SGHRS and CDR2 is YFSETQ. The CDR3 totals 15 residues. V lost 3 bases and J lost 5; bases outside the gene matches: 9.

The V and J genes are TRBV20-1 and TRBJ2-1; 10 nucleotides line up with TRBD2. Germline CDR1 is DFQATT and CDR2 is SNEGSKA (reference sequence). Trimming cost V 6 bases and J 9 bases; bases outside gene matches: 11. The CDR3 has 14 residues. CDR3 sequence: CSASTSGVGSEQFF. DNA of the CDR3: TGCAGTGCCTCTACTAGCGGGGTAGGTTCTGAGCAGTTCTTC.

The chain recombines TRBV2 with TRBJ1-1; TRBD1 is a possible D gene (5 bases). This CDR3 is 13 amino acids long. V was pared by 8 bases and J by 11 bases, with 21 bases between. CDR1 SNHLY and CDR2 FYNNEI come from the germline V gene. CDR3 DNA sequence: TGTGCCAGCGGAGGAACCAGGGATACGGAGGCTTTCTTT. Protein product: CASGGTRDTEAFF. Full variable domain (remainder filled in from reference TRBV2 and TRBJ1-1): EPEVTQTPSHQVTQMGQEVILRCVPISNHLYFYWYRQILGQKVEFLVSFYNNEISEKSEIFDDQFSVERPDGSNFTLKIRSTKLEDSAMYFCASGGTRDTEAFFGQGTRLTVV.

This chain uses TRBV29-1 with TRBJ1-1; a weak D match, TRBD1 (5 bases). Trimming stripped 1 base from V and 1 base from J, with 13 bases between. The CDR3 spans 15 residues. CDR1 is SQVTM and CDR2 is ANQGSEA in the germline V gene. The CDR3 loop reads CSVEGIPGQNTEAFF. CDR3 coding DNA: TGCAGCGTTGAAGGAATACCAGGACAGAACACTGAAGCTTTCTTT.

The chain combines TRBV4-1 with TRBJ1-6; D is uncertain. The CDR3 length is 13 residues. The germline gives CDR1 MGHRA, CDR2 YSYEKL. The V end was cut by 1 base, the J end by 8 bases, with 6 bases between. The CDR3 region is CASSQVTDSPLHF. The CDR3 DNA reads as TGCGCCAGCAGCCAAGTCACAGATTCACCCCTCCACTTT.

The rearrangement uses TRBV10-3 and TRBJ2-1; unclear D gene. CDR3 size: 11 residues. V lost 7 bases to trimming and J lost 8 bases, with 9 bases between them. Germline lookup yields CDR1 ENHRY and CDR2 SYGVKD. The CDR3 protein is CAINSQDEQFF. The CDR3 nucleotides read TGTGCCATCAATAGTCAGGATGAGCAGTTCTTC.

This clonotype was recorded many times. The chain joins TRBV6-2 or TRBV6-3 to TRBJ1-1, with 8 bases identical to TRBD1. V gave up 2 bases and J gave up 4 bases; unmatched junction bases: 9. Looked up from germline, CDR1 is MNHEY and CDR2 is SVGEGT. The CDR3 is 16 amino acids. DNA for the CDR3: TGTGCCAGCAGTTACGACCTGACAGGGGAGGCCACTGAAGCTTTCTTT. It translates to CASSYDLTGEATEAFF.

This clonotype has more than one count but fewer than ten. The chain links TRBV5-1 to TRBJ2-7; D may be TRBD2 (5 bases). The CDR3 is 17 residues long. Trimming removed 1 base at V and 5 bases at J, with 22 bases between. The germline CDR1 and CDR2 sequences are SGHRS and YFSETQ. CDR3 in amino acids: CASSLWAYEGTEDEQYF. The CDR3, as DNA: TGCGCCAGCAGCTTGTGGGCTTATGAGGGAACCGAAGACGAGCAGTACTTC.

J is TRBJ2-3 and V is TRBV6-5; TRBD2 aligns across 7 bases. V dropped 2 bases and J dropped 4; count of bases not matched to a gene: 9. CDR1 MNHEY and CDR2 SVGAGI come from the germline V gene. The CDR3 contains 16 residues. The CDR3 bases are TGTGCCAGCAGTTACCGGACTAGTGGACACGCAGATACGCAGTATTTT. Translation: CASSYRTSGHADTQYF.

V usage is TRBV29-1 and J usage is TRBJ1-3, with D possibly matching TRBD1 (5 bases). Trimming pared 0 bases from V and 4 bases from J, leaving 13 bases between. CDR1 and CDR2 from the germline V gene are SQVTM and ANQGSEA. The CDR3 loop spans 15 amino acids. The CDR3, as DNA: TGCAGCGTTGAAGACAGGGAAGAGTTCGGAAACACCATATATTTT. Translation: CSVEDREEFGNTIYF.

This clonotype was observed many times. One end of the junction varies from germline; a read error may be responsible. This chain uses TRBV7-7 with TRBJ2-2; D might be TRBD1 (6 bases). CDR3 size: 15 residues. Per germline, CDR1 SSHAT and CDR2 FNYEAQ (reference sequence). Here the CDR3 DNA reads TGTGCTAGCAGCACGGACAGCTATAACACCGGGGAGCTGTTTTTT. Residues: CASSTDSYNTGELFF.

This clonotype was picked up many times. The rearrangement uses TRBV20-1 and TRBJ1-3; no definite D call. The germline CDR1 and CDR2 sequences are DFQATT and SNEGSKA (reference sequence). V shed 2 bases and J shed 7 bases, with 18 bases lying between them. CDR3 length: 15 residues. The CDR3: CSARPDGEWRNTIYF. Here the CDR3 DNA reads TGCAGTGCTAGACCCGACGGGGAGTGGCGCAACACCATATATTTT.

V usage is TRBV5-6 and J usage is TRBJ2-7, with D possibly being TRBD1 (6 bases). The CDR3 is 15 amino acids. Trimming left V 4 bases short and J 3 bases short, with 17 bases between. The germline gives CDR1 SGHDT, CDR2 YYEEEE. The CDR3 DNA sequence: TGTGCCAGCAGCCCCGTAGGCGGCAGGGGCTACGAGCAGTACTTC. Its protein is CASSPVGGRGYEQYF. Supplemented by reference TRBV5-6 and TRBJ2-7, the full variable domain reads DAGVTQSPTHLIKTRGQQVTLRCSPKSGHDTVSWYQQALGQGPQFIFQYYEEEERQRGNFPDRFSGHQFPNYSSELNVNALLLGDSALYLCASSPVGGRGYEQYFGPGTRLTVT.

This chain links TRBV6-5 with TRBJ1-5; no definite D call. The CDR3 loop spans 14 amino acids. Germline CDR1 is MNHEY and CDR2 is SVGAGI. V shed 0 bases and J shed 9 bases, with 12 bases lying between them. Here the CDR3 DNA reads TGTGCCAGCAGTTACTCGAGAGAGGCAGGGCCCCAGCATTTT. Protein sequence: CASSYSREAGPQHF.

This clonotype was counted between two and nine times. The chain links TRBV6-2 or TRBV6-3 to TRBJ1-5, with a possible D match to TRBD1 (5 bases). The CDR3 consists of 16 residues. Trimming stripped 0 bases from V and 1 base from J, with 10 bases between. Germline V gene sequence: CDR1 MNHEY, CDR2 SVGEGT. The CDR3 loop reads CASSYSEGLSNQPQHF. In nucleotides, the CDR3 is TGTGCCAGCAGTTACTCGGAGGGGTTGAGCAATCAGCCCCAGCATTTT.